This T cell receptor beta chain was sequenced during a study of T-cell reconstitution after alpha-beta-depleted transplantation in children. About this clonotype: The antigen remains undetermined.

Using unique molecular identifiers, the investigators prepared the TCRbeta library. TCRdb redid the calling of the PCR reads with MiXCR, one entry per CDR3 protein. The sample includes around 580,000 distinct CDR3 sequences, 20% to 25% of them seen just once. Study-wide findings and caveats: Among T cells one year after transplant, newly produced cells accounted for most counts and diversity. About two months after transplant, alpha-beta T cells reportedly came from several hundred expanded graft clones.

In germline, CDR1 is KGHDR, CDR2 SFDVKD. With V trimmed by 3 bases and J by 1 base, 4 bases remained unmatched. CDR3 size: 17 residues. V usage is TRBV24-1 and J usage is TRBJ2-2; TRBD2 matches at 10 bases. This specimen was PBMCs, mostly from graft donor cells, taken 360 days after TCRalphabeta/CD19-depleted stem cell transplant. The TCR originated in a boy less than two years old who had a stem cell transplant for acute myeloid leukemia, so the T cells may come from the graft donor. The CDR3 DNA is TGTGCCACCAGTGATCCGACTAGCGGGCGGAACACCGGGGAGCTGTTTTTT. This gives the protein CATSDPTSGRNTGELFF.